These T cell receptor beta chains were read from a single sample in a study of CD8+ T cells in alopecia areata. Sequencing was performed with immunoSEQ multiplex PCR; in TCRdb, only in-frame clones are kept and a portion is missing. The top ten clones hold 20% to 25% of a sample with 90,000 to 120,000 clones, around 59% of them seen once. Input material: CD8+ T cells sorted from blood. The receptors shown here come from a human donor in good health. Each CDR3 is given with its conserved first and last residue. The order of the fields is clone size, V gene, J gene, D gene, CDR3 protein, CDR3 DNA. D genes are given only for firm matches. Size tells how often a clone was seen (once, few, many) or the class of an expanded clone, and some rows leave it out.

>once|TRBV30|TRBJ1-1|.
CAWSVGPVTNTEAFF
TGTGCCTGGAGTGTAGGGCCAGTAACGAACACTGAAGCTTTCTTT
>medium-sized|TRBV5-1|TRBJ2-5|TRBD2
CASRFSSGGLQETQYF
TGCGCCAGCCGCTTCAGTAGCGGGGGTCTTCAAGAGACCCAGTACTTC
>.|TRBV27|TRBJ2-1|.
CASSLSGGNEQFF
TGTGCCAGCAGTTTATCGGGGGGCAATGAGCAGTTCTTC
>few|TRBV10-3|TRBJ2-2|TRBD1
CAISETWTGSDTGELFF
TGTGCCATCAGTGAGACCTGGACAGGGAGCGATACCGGGGAGCTGTTTTTT
>once|TRBV29-1|TRBJ2-3|.
CSVEWGYGGTDTQYF
TGCAGCGTTGAATGGGGGTACGGGGGCACAGATACGCAGTATTTT
>.|TRBV29-1|TRBJ2-3|TRBD1
CSVDRGQGPFTDTQYF
TGCAGCGTTGATCGCGGACAGGGCCCCTTCACAGATACGCAGTATTTT
>.|TRBV5-6|TRBJ1-4|TRBD1
CASSWGTEDEKLFF
TGTGCCAGCAGTTGGGGGACAGAGGACGAAAAACTGTTTTTT
>.|TRBV6-1|TRBJ2-7|.
CASSEAFGWGEQYF
TGTGCCAGCAGTGAAGCCTTTGGTTGGGGCGAGCAGTACTTC
>.|TRBV18|TRBJ1-1|TRBD1
CASSPPWGQGGTEAFF
TGTGCCAGCTCACCACCGTGGGGACAGGGTGGAACTGAAGCTTTCTTT
>.|TRBV5-1|TRBJ2-1|TRBD2
CASSLTSGEYVEQFF
TGCGCCAGCAGCCTGACTAGCGGGGAGTATGTTGAGCAGTTCTTC
>medium-sized|TRBV6-4|TRBJ2-3|TRBD2
CASSRTSGDSDTQYF
TGTGCCAGCAGCCGGACTAGCGGGGATTCAGATACGCAGTATTTT
>once|TRBV9|TRBJ2-6|.
CASSGYPVTGANVLTF
TGTGCCAGCAGCGGGTACCCAGTGACTGGAGCCAACGTCCTGACTTTC
>.|TRBV13|TRBJ1-1|.
CASSLGLTWGTEAFF
TGTGCCAGCAGCTTAGGCCTAACGTGGGGAACTGAAGCTTTCTTT
>.|TRBV13|TRBJ1-1|TRBD1
CASSLTGENTEAFF
TGTGCCAGCAGCTTGACAGGGGAGAACACTGAAGCTTTCTTT
>.|TRBV7-8|TRBJ2-3|.
CASSLALGGSTDTQYF
TGTGCCAGCAGCTTAGCGCTCGGGGGAAGCACAGATACGCAGTATTTT
>few|TRBV25-1|TRBJ2-3|.
CASSTGGISTDTQYF
TGTGCCAGCAGTACAGGAGGTATAAGCACAGATACGCAGTATTTT
>once|TRBV2|TRBJ2-2|.
CAGIRDAGELFF
TGTGCCGGAATAAGAGACGCCGGGGAGCTGTTTTTT
>few|TRBV7-2|TRBJ2-3|.
CASTHGASARDTQYF
TGTGCCAGCACCCACGGGGCTAGCGCGAGAGATACGCAGTATTTT
>.|TRBV7-9|TRBJ2-5|TRBD2
CASSANWDREAYQYF
TGTGCCAGCAGCGCCAACTGGGACCGGGAGGCTTATCAGTACTTC
>.|TRBV4-1|TRBJ2-5|.
CASSQDFLVLLQETQYF
TGCGCCAGCAGCCAAGATTTTCTGGTCCTGCTCCAAGAGACCCAGTACTTC
>few|TRBV18|TRBJ2-1|TRBD1
CASSPGTGISYNEQFF
TGTGCCAGCTCACCAGGGACAGGGATCTCCTACAATGAGCAGTTCTTC
>few|TRBV2|TRBJ2-7|.
CASSTTDGTPYEQYF
TGTGCCAGCAGTACCACCGACGGAACCCCCTACGAGCAGTACTTC